These 10 T cell receptor beta chains were sequenced from one sample in a study of T-cell memory formation after mild COVID-19. One entry per CDR3 protein, called by TCRdb with MiXCR from the 5' RACE reads. The sample comprises fewer than 700,000 distinct CDR3 sequences, about a fifth of which are singletons, and roughly 8.1% rests with the top ten. Material for sequencing was PBMCs or a T cell subset sorted from them (not recorded which). The source is an adult woman who had mild COVID-19 (a few samples of this study predate the infection). Cell type and time point are not known.

Many counts were recorded for this clonotype. The chain has TRBV7-2 and TRBJ2-7, with 8 bases fitting TRBD1. The CDR3 length is 16 residues. Germline CDR1 is SGHTA and CDR2 is FQGNSA. With V trimmed by 2 bases and J by 6 bases, 12 bases remained unmatched. CDR3 loop: CASSLRTGTGGGEQYF. CDR3 nucleotide sequence: TGTGCCAGCAGCTTAAGGACAGGGACGGGTGGAGGCGAGCAGTACTTC.

The chain uses TRBV15 and TRBJ1-1; unclear D gene. Germline CDR1 LNHNV, CDR2 YYDKDF (reference sequence). The CDR3 totals 14 residues. Trimming shortened V by 0 bases and J by 4 bases, and 9 bases separated the two germline ends. The CDR3 sequence is CATSRDLEGTEAFF. As DNA, the CDR3 is TGTGCCACCAGCAGAGATCTAGAAGGCACTGAAGCTTTCTTT.

This clonotype was observed a few times. V and J are TRBV7-8 and TRBJ2-7; 10 bases align to TRBD2. The V and J ends lost 5 bases and 0 bases, in that order; junction bases with no gene match: 4. The CDR3 consists of 15 residues. Germline V gives CDR1 SGHVS, CDR2 FQNEAQ. CDR3 sequence reads: CASSATSGLSYEQYF. Written as DNA, the CDR3 is TGTGCCAGCAGCGCGACTAGCGGGCTCTCCTACGAGCAGTACTTC.

This clonotype was seen a handful of times. This rearrangement joins TRBV20-1 to TRBJ2-3; 8 bases align to TRBD2. CDR3 size: 16 residues. In germline, CDR1 is DFQATT, CDR2 SNEGSKA (reference sequence). V gave up 2 bases and J gave up 4 bases; unmatched junction bases: 11. CDR3 in DNA: TGCAGTGCTAGATTAAGGCGGGAGGAACCACCAGATACGCAGTATTTT. Its translation: CSARLRREEPPDTQYF.

This clonotype occurred a few times. V usage is TRBV5-1 and J usage is TRBJ2-4; 7 bases align to TRBD1. From germline, CDR1 is SGHRS and CDR2 YFSETQ. The J segment lost 0 bases and the V segment lost 4 bases, leaving 10 bases of the junction unmatched. The CDR3 consists of 17 residues. In nucleotides, the CDR3 is TGCGCCAGCAGCAGAACGCAGGGGGAACTAGCCAAAAACATTCAGTACTTC. This sequence encodes CASSRTQGELAKNIQYF.

The chain joins TRBV12-3 or TRBV12-4 to TRBJ2-3; D call uncertain. Trimming cost V 5 bases and J 6 bases, with 12 bases left between them. This CDR3 region has 13 residues. The CDR3 spells CASSQSLPDTQYF. The CDR3 bases are TGTGCCAGCAGTCAATCACTTCCGGATACGCAGTATTTT.

The chain is built from TRBV20-1 and TRBJ2-1; TRBD1 agrees at 9 bases. The CDR3 length is 13 residues. Germline loops: CDR1 DFQATT, CDR2 SNEGSKA (reference sequence). The trim removed 6 bases at V and 7 bases at J, leaving 7 bases unmatched. CDR3 in DNA: TGCAGTGCAGGTCCCGGGACAGGGAATGAGCAGTTCTTC. Amino acids: CSAGPGTGNEQFF.

This clonotype was observed a few times. The chain couples TRBV3-1 to TRBJ2-1; D is unclear. Trimming stripped 1 base from V and 2 bases from J, with 9 bases between. The CDR3 covers 15 residues. Germline CDR1 is LGHDT and CDR2 is YNNKEL (reference sequence). Written as DNA, the CDR3 is TGTGCCAGCAGCCAAGGTCAGTCCCCCTACAATGAGCAGTTCTTC. It translates to CASSQGQSPYNEQFF.

This clonotype was detected only a few times. The rearrangement links TRBV5-1 to TRBJ2-4, with D unresolved. With 4 bases removed from V and 0 bases from J, the gap between germline ends came to 8 bases. The CDR3 has 14 residues. The germline gives CDR1 SGHRS, CDR2 YFSETQ. The CDR3: CASSVAGAKNIQYF. CDR3 DNA: TGCGCCAGCAGCGTCGCAGGAGCCAAAAACATTCAGTACTTC.

This clonotype showed up just a few times. This sequence joins TRBV5-1 and TRBJ2-7; 7 bases align to TRBD1. V trimming: 3 bases; J trimming: 0 bases; junction bases outside the gene matches: 6. Looked up from germline, CDR1 is SGHRS and CDR2 is YFSETQ. The CDR3 has 15 residues. Written as DNA, the CDR3 is TGCGCCAGCAGCTCCTCGGGACAGAGCTCCTACGAGCAGTACTTC. It specifies CASSSSGQSSYEQYF.